This section outlines one TCR beta chain sequence together with its context. Its antigen is unknown. The germline V gene encodes CDR1 SGHTA and CDR2 FQGNSA. V lost 0 bases and J 4 bases, leaving 13 bases between the germline ends. This CDR3 region has 15 residues. The data originate from a study of T cell responses to AZD1222 COVID-19 vaccine. Study results and limitations: Seropositive status at baseline applied to only six AZD1222 recipients. White British ancestry dominated among donors, who included more females, and clonal diversity was possibly underestimated. Repertoire sampling occurred only after the peak T cell response.

This table comes from immunoSEQ multiplex PCR, and its TCRdb copy is limited to in-frame clones, with some not included. This sample has 60,000 or so clones; around 83% occur once, and the top ten carry roughly 20%. This TCR came from an adult in good health. Sequenced here: peripheral blood, sampled on day 0 of AZD1222 vaccination. This chain joins TRBV7-2 and TRBJ2-7; D is perhaps TRBD2 (6 bases). The CDR3 region is CASSLAEGSAYEQYV. CDR3 coding DNA: TGTGCCAGCAGCTTAGCGGAGGGGTCGGCATACGAGCAGTACGTC.